This T cell receptor (beta chain) was found in a study of blood T cell repertoires in COVID-19. Whole-study context: Acute and convalescent COVID-19 samples came from the United States, Italy and Spain. The analysed material was cDNA or gDNA that came from T cells, B-cell-depleted T cells, or PBMCs.

In the source study's methods: How many nucleated cells were present was estimated from reference gene primer amplification. Clones were sequenced by immunoSEQ multiplex PCR, and TCRdb holds only the in-frame ones, with some missing. V and J calls and clone size are copied from that table; D and trimming were computed from the DNA. The sample consists of 30,000 to 40,000 clones, roughly 85% of them appearing once. Germline CDR1 is LGHNA and CDR2 is YNFKEQ. V dropped 1 base and J dropped 5; count of bases not matched to a gene: 5. CDR3 size: 14 residues. This chain links TRBV4-2 with TRBJ2-7; 7 bases map to TRBD1. The clonotype originates from a woman of 80 years or more with active or convalescent COVID-19. Sequencing was performed on peripheral blood. CDR3 nucleotides: TGTGCCAGCAGCCAAGCGGACAGGATCCACGAGCAGTACTTC. Protein: CASSQADRIHEQYF.